This T cell receptor (beta chain) was profiled in a study of cytomegalovirus exposure and HLA in healthy donors (dated by TCRdb to 2017 to 2019). About the study as a whole: In an earlier analysis of 587 of the donors, under 300 Gb of sequence data and 100 million or so unique TCR beta sequences from roughly 180 million T cells were reported. Among the approximately 420 genotyped donors, around 81% belonged to the genetic ancestry cluster associated with self-reported Caucasian donors. A later analysis re-examined previously published TCR beta repertoires from over 500 donors and added high-resolution HLA genotyping to investigate patterns of TCR occurrence. All discovery cohort repertoires had been generated using a single sequencing platform. The study used immunosequencing to profile the T cell repertoires of 666 subjects and linked those repertoires to cytomegalovirus serostatus. A few DR-DQ haplotypes were handled as single units for association and clustering because linkage in the cohort was strong. HLA typing included class I and class II loci at four-digit resolution. Roughly 300 gigabases of sequencing data and around 80 million unique TCR sequences made up an early release that covered around 640 HLA-typed donors. Across some 400 genotyped donors of the cohort, an average of approximately 220,000 unique TCR beta nucleotide sequences per donor were sequenced, and roughly 18% of those sequences were non-productive. An earlier analysis of several hundred of the donors used high-throughput TCR beta sequencing to judge whether each TCR beta V gene segment behaved as functional or pseudogenic. A later genetic analysis used genome-wide SNP genotypes for about 55% of the 666 donors, treating that subset as a discovery cohort. To predict cytomegalovirus infection status, the study brought together high-throughput TCR immunosequencing, statistical association of individual TCRs with disease status, and machine learning. Rather than drawing on any new phenotypic data, the later analysis identified candidate immune exposures from TCR beta sequences and the way those sequences occurred across donors. The number of typed donors differed by locus: about 629-630 for A, B, C, DRB1 and DQB1; some 500 for DQA1; 606 for DPA1; and 400 to 480 for DPB1. Alongside the repertoire data, information on donor age, sex, ethnicity and CMV serostatus was compiled. A separate validation cohort of 100 to 150 different subjects was used in addition to the approximately 700-subject first cohort. The aim of the study was to test whether cataloging public T cell receptors could identify signatures of past pathogen exposure. What the research found in general, with its limitations: Some 16 rarely observed V segments, including chromosome 9 orphons, were excluded from the earlier analysis of about 500 of the donors because counts were too low. Most TCR sequences were observed very rarely across donors, whereas some public TCRs were present in many individuals. This cohort had only TCR beta chains sequenced, and the lack of alpha or paired-chain data limited which features could be detected. The study listed over 150 TCR beta chains as associated with cytomegalovirus. The presence/absence analyses assumed that sequencing depth was roughly uniform across donors, and that assumption may not be true. Compared with equally common non-associated chains, HLA-associated TCR beta chains in a later analysis were more clonally expanded and had lower generation probabilities. Broadly in line with IMGT annotations, most TCR beta V segments showed up in productive rearrangements about 87% or about 30% of the time in an earlier analysis of several hundred of the donors. Strong co-occurrence of HLA alleles, especially DR and DQ, made assigning TCR associations to individual alleles difficult. In a later analysis, several top co-occurrence clusters were reported to appear linked to parvovirus B19, influenza, CMV and Epstein-Barr virus. A further reported finding was that TCR beta sequences accurately predicted the HLA-A and HLA-B alleles for most subjects in the first cohort. Linkage disequilibrium might explain the correlated functional status among segregating V segments, but an unknown experimental factor could not be ruled out. A later genetic analysis associated a missense DCLRE1C variant with V-gene and J-gene trimming of TCR beta chains, and an independent cohort replicated the association. A later genetic analysis reported fewer N-insertions in productive TCRs among donors in an Asian-associated ancestry cluster than the roughly 700-donor mean. A later analysis associated 16,951 TCR beta sequences with specific HLA alleles at a false discovery rate of 0.05. HLA typing was unavailable for some donors at each locus, so association tests used only the typed subset. A group of highly shared sequence variants was considered likely to be a technical artifact of the sequencing pipeline. In a later analysis, most CMV-associated TCR beta chains were found to appear HLA-restricted, with HLA associations seemingly driven largely by CMV exposure. The classifier was reported to diagnose cytomegalovirus status with high specificity and sensitivity in both the original and validation cohorts. Three of the identified cytomegalovirus-associated TCR beta chains were confirmed in vitro to be specific for cytomegalovirus antigens. It was suggested by the authors that the approach could potentially be generalized to other disease states and immunological phenotypes. The only immune exposure information available for the cohort was CMV serostatus. According to a later analysis, TCR association rates differed among HLA loci, with DRB1 alleles showing the most associated TCRs and HLA-C alleles showing the fewest.

The cohort was made up of approximately 670 healthy bone marrow donors. Cohort members were all nominally healthy when sampled, although unrecorded immune exposures were likely present. The donor tested CMV seropositive and was one of the 289 seropositive cohort members. A peripheral blood sample was collected from each donor, and TCR beta sequencing was performed on peripheral blood mononuclear cells. The Qiagen DNeasy Blood Extraction Kit was used to extract genomic DNA from the blood cell samples. This clone turned up a few times. The antigen it recognizes is unknown. No much larger clone exists at a distance of one base, and base qualities are not known. The library was generated by the immunoSEQ multiplex PCR assay. For the multiplex PCR, a mixture combining 60 forward primers for TCR Vbeta segments and 13 reverse primers for TCR Jbeta segments was used. Amplification of the CDR3 region of rearranged TCR beta genes was performed with a multiplex PCR assay on genomic DNA. The amplified TCR beta libraries were sequenced on the Illumina HiSeq System as 87-base-pair reads. The paper's data handling went like this. Across the 700 or so repertoires, a later analysis counted about 81 million unique TCR beta chains, roughly 11 million of which were shared by at least two donors. To remove PCR and sequencing errors, raw reads were error-corrected and collapsed into unique sequences using a nearest-neighbor algorithm that merged closely related sequences. Alignment of CDR3 sequences to IMGT reference sequences was used to assign V, D and J gene segments. Each retained sequence needed at least a six-nucleotide match to both a V gene segment and a J gene segment. Rearrangements were called productive when the CDR3 lacked stop codons and stayed in frame with V and J; all others were non-productive. Following IMGT convention, CDR3 was defined as the stretch from the second conserved V-encoded cysteine to the conserved J-encoded phenylalanine. The earlier analysis of about 560 of the donors excluded any sequence lacking an unambiguous match to a single V gene segment. In an earlier analysis of roughly 500 of the donors, V segments were called functional above 56.7% productive rearrangements and were called segregating when the between-donor standard deviation exceeded 5%. A statistical classification framework was built for diagnosing cytomegalovirus status from the catalog of TCR beta chain sequences. A later analysis assigned V and J genes by comparing TCR nucleotide sequences with IMGT/GENE-DB human TR gene sequences. In a later analysis, CDR3 sequences and most-parsimonious VDJ recombination scenarios were assigned using the TCRdist pipeline. In a later analysis, every TCR beta chain was defined by the combination of its CDR3 amino acid sequence and its V-gene family, and reads without a unique V-gene family were dropped. In a later analysis, 500 to 650 highly shared, low-generation-probability nucleotide sequences were removed to address suspected cross-contamination and a sequencing artifact. A later analysis calculated a clonal expansion index for each public chain from normalized within-repertoire ranks of inferred template counts. Generation probabilities in a later analysis came from a VDJ recombination model fitted to out-of-frame rearrangements, and those results were checked against IGoR. In a later analysis, hypergeometric tests were used to score TCR-TCR, TCR-HLA and TCR-CMV co-occurrence, with a repertoire-size bias correction applied to TCR pairs. To estimate false discovery rates, a later analysis permuted the HLA or CMV assignments 20 times. In a later analysis, co-occurring TCRs were grouped using DBSCAN, with TCRdist sequence similarity added in when clustering inside HLA-allele-positive subsets. Repertoires with fewer than 30,000 or more than 120,000 public chains, plus five repertoires with anomalous nucleotide sharing, were excluded from co-occurrence clustering. Drawn from immuneACCESS, this table holds only the in-frame rearrangements with V and J called that TCRdb kept. Clones are partly lost; checked studies trace under half to an unresolved V gene and leave the rest unexplained. For V, J and clone size, that table is used; D and trimming come from the DNA. Counted in this sample were 150,000 to 200,000 clones; roughly three quarters of them appeared once. Of the sample, 6% to 7.5% falls within the top ten clones.

The sample was PBMCs. The source is a man aged 35-49 years in good health and CMV-seropositive.

This receptor has the CDR3 CSVTGVANTEAFF. The nucleotides are TGCAGCGTCACAGGGGTCGCTAACACTGAAGCTTTCTTT. The chain is made from TRBV29-1 and TRBJ1-1, and 7 junction bases match TRBD1. Looking up the germline V gene yields CDR1 SQVTM and CDR2 ANQGSEA. The germline V and J ends show losses of 6 bases and 2 bases respectively, and no gene match explains 6 bases of the junction. From cysteine to phenylalanine, the CDR3 is 13 amino acids long. The kept DNA is CDR3 alone, 39 bases in frame from the first base.